The entry below gives a single TCR beta chain sequence along with its context. The data stem from a study of blood T cell repertoires in COVID-19. The repertoire was sequenced with immunoSEQ multiplex PCR; TCRdb's copy has only in-frame clones and lacks some. This table has approximately 100,000 clones, approximately 85% appearing once. CDR1 is KGHDR, CDR2 SFDVKD, per germline. Deletions cut 3 bases from V and 0 bases from J, with 11 bases between. This CDR3 region has 16 residues. The source of this sequence is a woman aged 55-70 years with acute or convalescent COVID-19. The sequencing input was peripheral blood. The rearrangement links TRBV24-1 to TRBJ1-5; D remains unclear. CDR3 loop: CATSDATRGSNQPQHF. The CDR3 region has the DNA TGTGCCACCAGTGATGCGACCAGAGGTAGCAATCAGCCCCAGCATTTT.